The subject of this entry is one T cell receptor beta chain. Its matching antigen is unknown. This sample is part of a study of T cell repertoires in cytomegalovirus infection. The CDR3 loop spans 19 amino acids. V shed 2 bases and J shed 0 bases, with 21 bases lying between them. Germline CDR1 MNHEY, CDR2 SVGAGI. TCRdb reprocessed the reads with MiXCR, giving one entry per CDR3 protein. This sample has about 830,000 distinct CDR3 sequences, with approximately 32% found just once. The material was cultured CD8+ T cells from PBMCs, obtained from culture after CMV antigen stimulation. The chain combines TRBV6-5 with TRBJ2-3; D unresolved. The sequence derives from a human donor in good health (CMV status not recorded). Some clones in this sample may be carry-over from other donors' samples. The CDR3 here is CASSYVPHLRDGSTDTQYF. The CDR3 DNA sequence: TGTGCCAGCAGTTACGTTCCTCATCTCCGAGACGGCAGCACAGATACGCAGTATTTT.